This T cell receptor (beta chain) was found in a study of blood T cells in healthy people across ages. Regarding the study as a whole: The lack of PBMC sorting stopped any conclusive naive versus antigen-experienced comparison.

The J segment lost 0 bases and the V segment lost 2 bases, leaving 6 bases of the junction unmatched. Per germline, CDR1 KGHSH and CDR2 LQKENI. CDR3 size: 18 residues. In its sample, this clonotype was seen many times. Its specificity is unknown. It was with a sample-barcoded 5' primer and a J-beta primer mix that a second PCR of roughly 6 to 11 cycles was run. Each of the cDNA molecules was tagged by a template-switch adaptor with 12 random nucleotides. TCRdb independently ran MiXCR on the 5' RACE reads; one entry per CDR3 protein. The sample has around 1.7 million distinct CDR3 sequences, over 25% seen once; the top ten hold 6.5% to 8.5%. No fewer than 5 micrograms of total RNA were isolated from every sample.

V and J are TRBV18 and TRBJ2-6, with 8 bases aligning to TRBD1. Sequenced material: blood. The source is a woman under 40 in good health. The CDR3 bases are TGTGCCAGCTCACCAGACAGGGGCGCCAGCTCTGGGGCCAACGTCCTGACTTTC. It encodes CASSPDRGASSGANVLTF. The variable domain in full, completed from reference TRBV18 and TRBJ2-6, reads NAGVMQNPRHLVRRRGQEARLRCSPMKGHSHVYWYRQLPEEGLKFMVYLQKENIIDESGMPKERFSAEFPKEGPSILRIQQVVRGDSAAYFCASSPDRGASSGANVLTFGAGSRLTVL.